This passage covers 13 T cell receptor beta chains from one sample sequenced in a study of long-term antiretroviral therapy in people with HIV. The immunoSEQ assay was v3.0, run at survey level. This table comes from immunoSEQ multiplex PCR, and its TCRdb copy is limited to in-frame clones, with some not included. This table has approximately 8,800 clones, 60% to 85% appearing once. The source material was unsorted PBMCs, sampled 0.6 years before starting antiretroviral therapy. These receptors all stem from a man in his forties with HIV.

The chain combines TRBV5-5 with TRBJ2-7; D remains unclear. The CDR3 is 12 residues long. Germline V gene data show CDR1 as SGHKS and CDR2 as YYEKEE (reference sequence). Deletions cut 4 bases from V and 1 base from J, with 6 bases between. CDR3: CASSITSYEQYF. Here the CDR3 DNA reads TGTGCCAGCAGCATAACTTCCTACGAGCAGTACTTC.

The V call is TRBV5-5, the J call TRBJ2-7; D may be TRBD2 (5 bases). This CDR3 region has 14 residues. V was clipped by 5 bases and J by 5 bases, with 17 bases between them. CDR1 and CDR2 from the germline V gene are SGHKS and YYEKEE (reference sequence). The CDR3 DNA follows: TGTGCCAGCAGTGAGCGGAGCCTATGGGACGAGCAGTACTTC. Encoded protein: CASSERSLWDEQYF. The variable domain in full, completed from reference TRBV5-5 and TRBJ2-7, reads DAGVTQSPTHLIKTRGQQVTLRCSPISGHKSVSWYQQVLGQGPQFIFQYYEKEERGRGNFPDRFSARQFPNYSSELNVNALLLGDSALYLCASSERSLWDEQYFGPGTRLTVT.

The rearrangement joins TRBV19 to TRBJ1-1, with a weak D call TRBD1 (5 bases). The CDR3 length is 14 residues. Looked up from germline, CDR1 is LNHDA and CDR2 is SQIVND (reference sequence). Trimming left V 4 bases short and J 2 bases short, with 11 bases between. DNA for the CDR3: TGTGCCAGTAGTAGCCGCCAGGGCAACACTGAAGCTTTCTTT. It translates to CASSSRQGNTEAFF.

V is TRBV2 and J is TRBJ1-6; D not resolved. Trimming stripped 1 base from V and 8 bases from J, with 9 bases between. The CDR3 spans 14 residues. Germline V gene sequence: CDR1 SNHLY, CDR2 FYNNEI. CDR3 loop: CASSEGSSDSPLHF. CDR3 coding DNA: TGTGCCAGCAGTGAAGGGAGTTCCGATTCACCCCTCCACTTT.

This sequence joins TRBV5-4 and TRBJ2-5; D uncertain. Germline V lookup: CDR1 SGHNT, CDR2 YYREEE (reference sequence). CDR3 length equals 14 residues. V was trimmed by 0 bases and J by 5 bases, leaving 11 bases between them. CDR3 loop: CASSLGSSVETQYF. CDR3 DNA sequence: TGTGCCAGCAGCTTGGGCAGCTCCGTGGAGACCCAGTACTTC.

This chain joins TRBV30 and TRBJ1-6; TRBD1 matches at 8 bases. CDR1 and CDR2 (germline): GTSNPN, SVGIG (reference sequence). The length of the CDR3 is 16 residues. The ends lost 0 bases at V and 7 bases at J; junction bases unmatched: 8. CDR3 in amino acids: CAWSVLGGQANSPLHF. The CDR3 nucleotides read TGTGCCTGGAGTGTACTAGGGGGACAGGCCAATTCACCCCTCCACTTT.

For the CDR3, the DNA is TGCAGCGGTGGACAGGGGGGGAACGAGCAGTTCTTC. This codes for CSGGQGGNEQFF. The rearrangement links TRBV29-1 to TRBJ2-1; 10 positions match TRBD1. Looked up from germline, CDR1 is SQVTM and CDR2 is ANQGSEA. The CDR3 totals 12 residues. Trimming cost V 7 bases and J 10 bases; bases outside gene matches: 7.

This sequence joins TRBV4-1 and TRBJ1-2; D remains ambiguous. Trimming took 0 bases from V and 4 from J, leaving 3 bases between them. This CDR3 is built from 12 residues. Germline V CDR1 and CDR2: MGHRA, YSYEKL. The chain's CDR3 is CASSQDSYGYTF. CDR3 nucleotide sequence: TGCGCCAGCAGCCAAGACAGCTATGGCTACACCTTC.

This CDR3 is CASSPESGATYTEAFF. The CDR3 bases are TGTGCCAGCAGCCCAGAGTCTGGGGCCACATACACTGAAGCTTTCTTT. The J gene is TRBJ1-1, the V gene TRBV11-3, with a weak D call TRBD1 (5 bases). V lost 5 bases, J lost 3 bases, and 19 bases lay in between. The CDR3 covers 16 residues. CDR1 and CDR2 (germline): SGHNT, YENEEA. Looking up the rest from reference TRBV11-3 and TRBJ1-1 gives the full variable domain: EAGVVQSPRYKIIEKKQPVAFWCNPISGHNTLYWYLQNLGQGPELLIRYENEEAVDDSQLPKDRFSAERLKGVDSTLKIQPAELGDSAVYLCASSPESGATYTEAFFGQGTRLTVV.

This chain links TRBV7-9 with TRBJ2-7, with 9 bases matching TRBD1. V was pared by 3 bases and J by 3 bases, with 6 bases of the junction left unmatched. From germline, CDR1 is SEHNR and CDR2 FQNEAQ (reference sequence). This CDR3 has 15 residues. CDR3 in amino acids: CASSFGTGHGYEQYF. In DNA form, the CDR3 reads TGTGCCAGCAGCTTCGGGACAGGGCATGGCTACGAGCAGTACTTC. Full variable domain (outside the CDR3, taken from reference TRBV7-9 and TRBJ2-7): DTGVSQNPRHKITKRGQNVTFRCDPISEHNRLYWYRQTLGQGPEFLTYFQNEAQLEKSRLLSDRFSAERPKGSFSTLEIQRTEQGDSAMYLCASSFGTGHGYEQYFGPGTRLTVT.

The CDR3 is CASSLGGLDNQPQHF. The CDR3 DNA sequence: TGTGCCAGCAGCTTAGGAGGGCTTGACAATCAGCCCCAGCATTTT. The V call is TRBV11-2, the J call TRBJ1-5; D is undetermined. There are 15 residues in the CDR3. The V and J ends lost 1 base and 3 bases respectively, with 10 bases between them. CDR1 and CDR2 (germline): SGHAT, FQNNGV.

The rearrangement links TRBV7-9 to TRBJ2-2; D uncertain. The CDR3 runs 14 residues. V dropped 3 bases and J dropped 0 bases, with 5 bases sitting between them. Germline CDR1 is SEHNR and CDR2 is FQNEAQ (reference sequence). CDR3 protein: CASSFNTNTGELFF. The CDR3 nucleotides are TGTGCCAGCAGCTTTAACACGAACACCGGGGAGCTGTTTTTT.

The chain joins TRBV10-1 to TRBJ2-3, with D perhaps matching TRBD2 (6 bases). The ends were cut back, 6 bases at V and 4 bases at J, with 14 bases in the middle. CDR1 is WNHNN and CDR2 is SYGVQD in the germline V gene (reference sequence). This CDR3 contains 14 residues. The CDR3 here is CASSDPGLADTQYF. CDR3 DNA sequence: TGCGCCAGCAGCGATCCGGGACTGGCAGATACGCAGTATTTT.